The sequence of this T cell receptor beta chain was determined in a study of T cells in Graves' hyperthyroidism and ophthalmopathy. The CDR3 extends over 16 amino acids. Germline CDR1 SGDLS, CDR2 YYNGEE. With 4 bases clipped from V and 0 bases from J, the junction kept 5 bases outside the gene matches. Template material for amplifying TCR beta CDR3 regions consisted of RNA transcripts. In the first-round RT-PCR of the TCR CDR3, the HTBI primer set was used. MiXCR was run by TCRdb on the multiplex PCR reads, yielding one entry per CDR3 protein. The sample holds 560,000 or so distinct CDR3 sequences, 15% to 20% seen once. Study observations and caveats: Patients with ophthalmopathy were separated from those with stable hyperthyroidism by a 13 V-J model.

This clonotype was counted at least ten times. Its antigen remains unknown. Specimen: blood. The receptor comes from a man aged 35 to 55 with Graves' ophthalmopathy. The chain links TRBV9 to TRBJ2-5, with 11 bases lining up with TRBD2. Written as DNA, the CDR3 is TGTGCCAGCAGCCAGACTAGCGGGGCATACCAAGAGACCCAGTACTTC. Protein sequence: CASSQTSGAYQETQYF. Together with reference TRBV9 and TRBJ2-5, the CDR3 gives the full variable domain: DSGVTQTPKHLITATGQRVTLRCSPRSGDLSVYWYQQSLDQGLQFLIQYYNGEERAKGNILERFSAQQFPDLHSELNLSSLELGDSALYFCASSQTSGAYQETQYFGPGTRLLVL.